This TCR beta chain stems from a study of blood T cells in healthy people across ages. Trimming cost V 0 bases and J 6 bases; bases outside gene matches: 5. This CDR3 spans 15 amino acids. Germline V CDR1 and CDR2: MNHEY, SVGAGI. Primed by a sample-barcoded 5' primer and a J-beta primer mix, a second PCR proceeded for about 7 to 12 cycles. Via MiXCR, TCRdb re-called the 5' RACE reads, giving one row per CDR3 protein. The data hold approximately 690,000 distinct CDR3 sequences, with approximately 50% observed a single time. Study-wide results and limits: Compared with aged donors, long-lived donors showed fewer expanded clones, suggesting selection. TCR beta diversity, measured per million T cells, fell in a roughly linear way with age.

Many counts were recorded for this clonotype. Its target is unknown. Healthy Russian Caucasian donors spanned ages roughly 6 to 90 years. The chain uses TRBV6-5 and TRBJ1-5; 7 bases fit TRBD1. The TCR was taken from a man in his sixties in good health. Source material: blood. In nucleotides, the CDR3 is TGTGCCAGCAGTTACTCCAAGGGGGCGGGTCAGCCCCAGCATTTT. It is translated as CASSYSKGAGQPQHF.